This T cell receptor (beta chain) was recorded in a study of T cell clonality in common variable immunodeficiency. Study findings and constraints: CVID subjects showed higher TCRbeta clonality than healthy controls. T cell subpopulation sequencing would be needed to explain CVID clonality.

In its sample, this clone was seen many times. Its antigen remains unknown. The observed sequence ends 3 residues before the CDR3 terminus, with the missing tail filled in from the germline J gene. Most patients and controls had Caucasian heritage. Per the germline V gene, CDR1 is PRHDT and CDR2 is FYEKMQ (reference sequence). V shed 2 bases and J shed 5 bases, with 12 bases lying between them. The CDR3 covers 14 residues. Method: immunoSEQ multiplex PCR; TCRdb's copy keeps in-frame clones and lacks some. The specimen has about 45,000 clones, none found just once. The receptor's source is a person between 18 and 75 years old in good health. The chain combines TRBV13 with TRBJ1-2; D is possibly TRBD1 (6 bases). Sequenced sample: peripheral blood mononuclear cells. CDR3 DNA (partial): TGTGCCAGCAGCTTAAGGACAGTCGGGTATGGC. Its protein product is CASSLRTVGYG. The entire CDR3 reads CASSLRTVGYGYTF.